Given below is one T cell receptor beta chain in context. The record originates from a study of blood T cell repertoires in COVID-19. Study-wide context: There were acute and convalescent COVID-19 samples, and they came from the United States, Italy and Spain.

The V gene's germline CDR1 is SGHRS and CDR2 YFSETQ. There are 18 residues in the CDR3. The J segment lost 0 bases and the V segment lost 4 bases, leaving 11 bases of the junction unmatched. Authors' data handling: How many nucleated cells were present was estimated from reference gene primer amplification. Clones were read by immunoSEQ multiplex PCR, and TCRdb kept only the in-frame ones, dropping some. From that table come the V and J calls and clone size; the DNA was used to work out D and trimming. The sample lists roughly 190,000 clones; approximately 90% were seen once. V is TRBV5-1 and J is TRBJ2-5; 11 nucleotides agree with TRBD1. The sequence came from a human donor in a cohort sampled during active COVID-19. The sample taken for sequencing was peripheral blood. In DNA form, the CDR3 reads TGCGCCAGCAGCCTTGGACAGGGGGCCGACGCGTACCAAGAGACCCAGTACTTC. The encoded protein is CASSLGQGADAYQETQYF. Full variable domain (rest looked up from reference TRBV5-1 and TRBJ2-5): KAGVTQTPRYLIKTRGQQVTLSCSPISGHRSVSWYQQTPGQGLQFLFEYFSETQRNKGNFPGRFSGRQFSNSRSEMNVSTLELGDSALYLCASSLGQGADAYQETQYFGPGTRLLVL.